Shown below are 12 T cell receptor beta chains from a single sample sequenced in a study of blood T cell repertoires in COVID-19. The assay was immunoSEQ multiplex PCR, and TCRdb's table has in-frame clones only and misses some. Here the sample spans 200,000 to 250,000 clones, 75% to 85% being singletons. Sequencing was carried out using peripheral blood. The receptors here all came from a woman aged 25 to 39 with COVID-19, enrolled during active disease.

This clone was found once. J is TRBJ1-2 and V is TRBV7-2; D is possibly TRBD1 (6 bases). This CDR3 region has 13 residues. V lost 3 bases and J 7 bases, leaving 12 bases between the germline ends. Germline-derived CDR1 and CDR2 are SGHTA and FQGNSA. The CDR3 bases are TGTGCCAGCAGCTTTCCAGGGGCAGGTGGCTACACCTTC. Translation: CASSFPGAGGYTF. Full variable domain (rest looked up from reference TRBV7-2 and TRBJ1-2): GAGVSQSPSNKVTEKGKDVELRCDPISGHTALYWYRQSLGQGLEFLIYFQGNSAPDKSGLPSDRFSAERTGGSVSTLTIQRTQQEDSAVYLCASSFPGAGGYTFGSGTRLTVV.

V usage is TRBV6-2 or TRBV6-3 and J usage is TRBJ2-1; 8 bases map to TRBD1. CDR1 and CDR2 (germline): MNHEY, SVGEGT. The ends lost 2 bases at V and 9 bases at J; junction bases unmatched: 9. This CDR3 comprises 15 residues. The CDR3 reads CASSYGGQGLAEQFF. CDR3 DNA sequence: TGTGCCAGCAGTTACGGCGGACAGGGTCTGGCTGAGCAGTTCTTC.

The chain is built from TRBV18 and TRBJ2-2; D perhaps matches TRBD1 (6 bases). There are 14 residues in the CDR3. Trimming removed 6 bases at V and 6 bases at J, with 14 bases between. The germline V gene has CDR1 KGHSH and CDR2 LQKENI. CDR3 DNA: TGTGCCAGCTCCTCAACAGGGACGGCCGGGGAGCTGTTTTTT. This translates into CASSSTGTAGELFF. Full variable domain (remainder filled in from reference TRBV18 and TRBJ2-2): NAGVMQNPRHLVRRRGQEARLRCSPMKGHSHVYWYRQLPEEGLKFMVYLQKENIIDESGMPKERFSAEFPKEGPSILRIQQVVRGDSAAYFCASSSTGTAGELFFGEGSRLTVL.

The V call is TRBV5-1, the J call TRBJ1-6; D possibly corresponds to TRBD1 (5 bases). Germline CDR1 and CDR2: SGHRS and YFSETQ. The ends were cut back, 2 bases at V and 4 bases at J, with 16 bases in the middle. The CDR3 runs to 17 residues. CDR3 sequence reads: CASSFGASTEYNSPLHF. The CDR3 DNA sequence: TGCGCCAGCAGCTTTGGGGCGAGCACGGAATATAATTCACCCCTCCACTTT.

The CDR3 reads CASSYSDPGTTYEQYF. The CDR3 DNA is TGTGCCAGCAGTTATTCAGATCCCGGGACAACATACGAGCAGTACTTC. This chain connects TRBV6-5 to TRBJ2-7, with a tentative D call TRBD1 (6 bases). CDR3 length: 16 residues. Looked up from germline, CDR1 is MNHEY and CDR2 is SVGAGI. V was trimmed by 3 bases and J by 4 bases, leaving 19 bases between them.

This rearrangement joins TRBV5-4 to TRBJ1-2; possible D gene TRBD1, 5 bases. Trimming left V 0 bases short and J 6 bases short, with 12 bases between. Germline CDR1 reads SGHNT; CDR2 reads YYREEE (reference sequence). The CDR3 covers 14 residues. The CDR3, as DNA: TGTGCCAGCAGCTTGGGGTGGGGCGCAGATGGCTACACCTTC. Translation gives CASSLGWGADGYTF.

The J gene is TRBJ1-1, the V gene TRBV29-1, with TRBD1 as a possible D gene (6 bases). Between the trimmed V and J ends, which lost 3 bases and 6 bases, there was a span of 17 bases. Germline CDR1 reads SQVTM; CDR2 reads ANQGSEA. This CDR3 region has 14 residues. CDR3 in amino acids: CSVEKVQGVAEAFF. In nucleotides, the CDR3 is TGCAGCGTTGAGAAGGTACAGGGAGTGGCTGAAGCTTTCTTT.

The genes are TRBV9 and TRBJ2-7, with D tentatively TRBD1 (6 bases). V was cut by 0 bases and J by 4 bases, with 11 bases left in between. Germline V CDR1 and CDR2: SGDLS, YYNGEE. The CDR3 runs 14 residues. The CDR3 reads CASSVAGAGYEQYF. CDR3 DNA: TGTGCCAGCAGCGTAGCAGGGGCTGGGTACGAGCAGTACTTC. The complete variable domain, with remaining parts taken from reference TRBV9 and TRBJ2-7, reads DSGVTQTPKHLITATGQRVTLRCSPRSGDLSVYWYQQSLDQGLQFLIQYYNGEERAKGNILERFSAQQFPDLHSELNLSSLELGDSALYFCASSVAGAGYEQYFGPGTRLTVT.

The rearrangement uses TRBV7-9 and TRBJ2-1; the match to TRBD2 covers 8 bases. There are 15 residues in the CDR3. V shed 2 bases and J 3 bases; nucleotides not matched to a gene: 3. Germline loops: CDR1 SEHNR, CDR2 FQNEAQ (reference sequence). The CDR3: CASSLKTSDYNEQFF. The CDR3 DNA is TGTGCCAGCAGCTTAAAGACTAGCGACTACAATGAGCAGTTCTTC.

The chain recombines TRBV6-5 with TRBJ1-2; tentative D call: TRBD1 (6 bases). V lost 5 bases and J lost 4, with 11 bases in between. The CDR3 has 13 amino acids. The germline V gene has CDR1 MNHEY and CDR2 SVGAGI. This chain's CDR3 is CASSTGLIYGYTF. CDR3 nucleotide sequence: TGTGCCAGCAGTACAGGGTTGATCTATGGCTACACCTTC.

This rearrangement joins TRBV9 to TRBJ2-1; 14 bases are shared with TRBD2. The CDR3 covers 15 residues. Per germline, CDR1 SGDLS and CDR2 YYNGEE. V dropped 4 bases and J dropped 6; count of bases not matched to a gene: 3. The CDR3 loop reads CASSRGTSGSNEQFF. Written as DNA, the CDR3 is TGTGCCAGCAGCCGAGGGACTAGCGGGAGCAATGAGCAGTTCTTC. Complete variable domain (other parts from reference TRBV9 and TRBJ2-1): DSGVTQTPKHLITATGQRVTLRCSPRSGDLSVYWYQQSLDQGLQFLIQYYNGEERAKGNILERFSAQQFPDLHSELNLSSLELGDSALYFCASSRGTSGSNEQFFGPGTRLTVL.

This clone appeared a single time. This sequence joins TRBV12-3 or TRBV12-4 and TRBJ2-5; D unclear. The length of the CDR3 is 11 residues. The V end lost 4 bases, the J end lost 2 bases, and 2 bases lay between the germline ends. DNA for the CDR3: TGTGCCAGCAGTTCACAAGAGACCCAGTACTTC. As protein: CASSSQETQYF.